These 25 T cell receptor beta chains originate from one sample sequenced in a study of T cell repertoires in cytomegalovirus infection. Each CDR3 protein is one row after TCRdb ran MiXCR on the reads. This repertoire shows just under 550,000 distinct CDR3 sequences, more than 25% found once; its top ten account for less than 15%. The material sequenced was PBMCs. The receptors shown here come from a human donor in good health (CMV status not recorded). Some clones in this sample may be carry-over from other donors' samples.

In this sample, this clonotype turned up many times. The gene calls are TRBV7-2 and TRBJ2-5; tentatively, D is TRBD2 (5 bases). Trimming shortened V by 5 bases and J by 11 bases, and 18 bases separated the two germline ends. The germline gives CDR1 SGHTA, CDR2 FQGNSA. This CDR3 is 13 amino acids long. The CDR3 region has the DNA TGTGCCAGCAGCCGGGATCACTACCGGCAGCAGTACTTC. Translated, it gives CASSRDHYRQQYF.

The chain combines TRBV12-5 with TRBJ2-1; unclear D gene. Per germline, CDR1 LGHNT and CDR2 FRNRAP. V was clipped by 7 bases and J by 0 bases, with 7 bases between them. The CDR3 contains 13 residues. For the CDR3, the DNA is TGTGCTAGTGACGGAAGCTCCTACAATGAGCAGTTCTTC. It specifies CASDGSSYNEQFF.

There are a few counts of this clonotype. V gene TRBV7-2 combines with J gene TRBJ2-3, with D hard to call. V lost 1 base, J lost 4 bases, and 9 bases lay in between. Looked up from germline, CDR1 is SGHTA and CDR2 is FQGNSA. The CDR3 contains 14 residues. The CDR3 sequence: CASSLEIGPDTQYF. The CDR3 DNA sequence: TGTGCCAGCAGCTTAGAAATAGGTCCAGATACGCAGTATTTT. The full variable domain, rest sourced from reference TRBV7-2 and TRBJ2-3, is GAGVSQSPSNKVTEKGKDVELRCDPISGHTALYWYRQSLGQGLEFLIYFQGNSAPDKSGLPSDRFSAERTGGSVSTLTIQRTQQEDSAVYLCASSLEIGPDTQYFGPGTRLTVL.

To note about this clonotype: Given the absence of the conserved phenylalanine or tryptophan at the CDR3 end, a read error is likely. The gene calls are TRBV6-2 or TRBV6-3 and TRBJ1-5; TRBD1 is a possible D gene (5 bases). The CDR3 is 13 amino acids. Germline assignment: CDR1 MNHEY and CDR2 SVGEGT. Trimming cost V 2 bases and J 9 bases, with 11 bases left between them. CDR3 sequence: CASSYGGVRPQHL. The CDR3 DNA reads as TGTGCCAGCAGTTACGGGGGGGTGCGGCCCCAGCATCTT.

The chain is built from TRBV28 and TRBJ2-5, with TRBD2 matching 11 bases. The CDR3 runs 17 residues. The J segment lost 4 bases and the V segment lost 2 bases, leaving 9 bases of the junction unmatched. Germline V CDR1 and CDR2: MDHEN, SYDVKM. The CDR3 DNA reads TGTGCCAGCAGTTTAGGCGTGGAAGGACTAGCGGGAGAGACCCAGTACTTC. Its translation: CASSLGVEGLAGETQYF.

The chain recombines TRBV6-2 or TRBV6-3 with TRBJ2-3; TRBD2 might be the D (5 bases). The CDR3 runs 18 residues. Germline V lookup: CDR1 MNHEY, CDR2 SVGEGT. Trimming cost V 2 bases and J 4 bases, with 22 bases left between them. In DNA form, the CDR3 reads TGTGCCAGCAGTTACCCCCATGGGGTAGCGCTAGGCGCAGATACGCAGTATTTT. Translated, it gives CASSYPHGVALGADTQYF.

This clonotype was seen repeatedly, ten times or more. Here the CDR3 DNA reads TGTGCCAGCAGCCATACAGGGCCGATCTATGGCTACACCTTC. Translation: CASSHTGPIYGYTF. The gene calls are TRBV7-2 and TRBJ1-2, with a possible D match to TRBD1 (6 bases). V lost 5 bases and J 4 bases, leaving 14 bases between the germline ends. The CDR3 extends over 14 amino acids. Germline V gives CDR1 SGHTA, CDR2 FQGNSA.

This clonotype was counted between two and nine times. This chain uses TRBV20-1 with TRBJ2-5; TRBD2 is a possible D gene (6 bases). The CDR3 consists of 14 residues. Germline assignment: CDR1 DFQATT and CDR2 SNEGSKA (reference sequence). V was pared by 0 bases and J by 5 bases, with 13 bases between. CDR3 amino acids: CSAREVVGGETQYF. DNA for the CDR3: TGCAGTGCTAGAGAGGTGGTAGGAGGGGAGACCCAGTACTTC.

This clonotype was recorded many times. This chain connects TRBV7-2 to TRBJ1-5; D remains unclear. The V end was cut by 2 bases, the J end by 7 bases, with 12 bases between. CDR1 and CDR2 (germline): SGHTA, FQGNSA. The CDR3 has 14 amino acids. The CDR3 loop reads CASSLRAVGQPQHF. CDR3 nucleotide sequence: TGTGCCAGCAGCTTACGGGCAGTAGGCCAGCCCCAGCATTTT.

This rearrangement joins TRBV27 to TRBJ2-5; 7 bases align to TRBD2. The germline V gene encodes CDR1 MNHEY and CDR2 SMNVEV (reference sequence). The CDR3 loop spans 13 amino acids. V lost 7 bases and J lost 4; bases outside the gene matches: 6. This CDR3 reads CASTKAGSETQYF. In nucleotides, the CDR3 is TGTGCCAGCACAAAAGCGGGATCAGAGACCCAGTACTTC.

Many counts were recorded for this clonotype. The V call is TRBV7-2, the J call TRBJ2-7, with 11 bases fitting TRBD2. Trimming cost V 8 bases and J 5 bases; bases outside gene matches: 14. There are 16 residues in the CDR3. Germline CDR1 and CDR2: SGHTA and FQGNSA. As DNA, the CDR3 is TGTGCCAGCGCTTATAGTATAGCGGGAGGGGGCCACGAGCAGTACTTC. Translation: CASAYSIAGGGHEQYF.

The rearrangement joins TRBV2 to TRBJ2-1; 7 bases agree with TRBD2. Germline CDR1 and CDR2: SNHLY and FYNNEI. The CDR3 extends over 18 amino acids. The J segment lost 1 base and the V segment lost 3 bases, leaving 12 bases of the junction unmatched. The CDR3 here is CASSEFRASGHSYNEQFF. DNA of the CDR3: TGTGCCAGCAGTGAGTTCCGGGCTAGCGGTCATTCCTACAATGAGCAGTTCTTC.

V and J are TRBV6-2 or TRBV6-3 and TRBJ2-1, with a tentative D call TRBD1 (6 bases). V was trimmed by 2 bases and J by 9 bases, leaving 11 bases between them. CDR3 length: 13 amino acids. Germline V gene data show CDR1 as MNHEY and CDR2 as SVGEGT. The DNA for the CDR3 is TGTGCCAGCAGTTACACGCCAGGGGTTGAGCAGTTCTTC. It translates to CASSYTPGVEQFF.

The sample holds a few counts of this clonotype. This sequence joins TRBV7-3 and TRBJ2-2; D is tentatively TRBD1 or TRBD2 (6 bases each). Trimming shortened V by 7 bases and J by 5 bases, and 17 bases separated the two germline ends. This CDR3 is built from 15 residues. Germline CDR1 reads SGHTA; CDR2 reads FQGTGA. CDR3 in DNA: TGTGCCAGCACCTCCAGGGGAGGAGGAACCGGGGAGCTGTTTTTT. Translated: CASTSRGGGTGELFF.

This clonotype occurred many times. The chain combines TRBV7-2 with TRBJ1-5; the match to TRBD1 covers 9 bases. The J segment lost 3 bases and the V segment lost 5 bases, leaving 11 bases of the junction unmatched. CDR3 length: 17 residues. The germline gives CDR1 SGHTA, CDR2 FQGNSA. The CDR3 is CASSPGTGKRPNQPQHF. The CDR3 nucleotides read TGTGCCAGCAGCCCAGGGACAGGGAAGAGACCCAATCAGCCCCAGCATTTT.

The chain joins TRBV19 to TRBJ2-1; 9 bases agree with TRBD2. The CDR3 has 14 amino acids. Looked up from germline, CDR1 is LNHDA and CDR2 is SQIVND (reference sequence). Trimming cost V 3 bases and J 8 bases; bases outside gene matches: 5. This CDR3 reads CASSMDSGRDEQFF. The CDR3 bases are TGTGCCAGTAGTATGGATAGCGGGAGAGATGAGCAGTTCTTC.

This clonotype was seen only a few times. This rearrangement joins TRBV19 to TRBJ1-5; unclear D gene. The germline V and J ends were trimmed by 6 bases and 4 bases, with 19 bases remaining between them. Germline values: CDR1 LNHDA, CDR2 SQIVND (reference sequence). The length of the CDR3 is 16 residues. The DNA for the CDR3 is TGTGCCAGTAGCCCAAGATCAGCGTGGGTAAATCAGCCCCAGCATTTT. Protein: CASSPRSAWVNQPQHF.

This clonotype has more than one count but fewer than ten. The rearrangement joins TRBV19 to TRBJ2-6, with 11 bases matching TRBD1. Germline values: CDR1 LNHDA, CDR2 SQIVND (reference sequence). The CDR3 has 18 amino acids. After removal of 5 bases from V and 1 base from J, the junction contained 7 bases not matched to a gene. The CDR3 protein is CASSPRTGGPSGANVLTF. In DNA, the CDR3 is TGTGCCAGTAGTCCACGGACAGGGGGCCCATCTGGGGCCAACGTCCTGACTTTC.

This chain links TRBV7-6 with TRBJ2-5; maybe TRBD2 (6 bases). CDR3 length: 15 amino acids. V was shortened by 3 bases and J by 3 bases, with 14 bases between the two germline ends. The germline gives CDR1 SGHVS, CDR2 FNYEAQ. CDR3 nucleotide sequence: TGTGCCAGCAGCTTTCGCCGGGACTCGAAAGAGACCCAGTACTTC. Residues: CASSFRRDSKETQYF. Full variable domain (rest looked up from reference TRBV7-6 and TRBJ2-5): GAGVSQSPRYKVTKRGQDVALRCDPISGHVSLYWYRQALGQGPEFLTYFNYEAQQDKSGLPNDRFSAERPEGSISTLTIQRTEQRDSAMYRCASSFRRDSKETQYFGPGTRLLVL.

The CDR3 is CATSDFGTSGSLTDTQYF. DNA for the CDR3: TGTGCCACCAGTGATTTCGGGACTAGCGGGAGCTTAACAGATACGCAGTATTTT. The chain joins TRBV24-1 to TRBJ2-3; 14 positions agree with TRBD2. J lost 3 bases, V lost 1 base, and 5 bases had no gene match. The CDR3 has 18 residues. Germline V gene data show CDR1 as KGHDR and CDR2 as SFDVKD.

The rearrangement uses TRBV29-1 and TRBJ2-3, with 8 bases fitting TRBD2. CDR1 and CDR2 (germline): SQVTM, ANQGSEA. The V segment lost 6 bases and the J segment 4 bases; nucleotides outside the gene matches: 9. This CDR3 is built from 14 residues. For the CDR3, the DNA is TGCAGCGTAACCGGGACTAGAGGGGCAGATACGCAGTATTTT. Translating gives CSVTGTRGADTQYF.

The genes are TRBV27 and TRBJ1-2, with D possibly being TRBD1 (5 bases). The CDR3 is 15 residues long. V was pared by 7 bases and J by 1 base, with 16 bases between. Per the germline V gene, CDR1 is MNHEY and CDR2 is SMNVEV (reference sequence). The CDR3 coding sequence is TGTGCCAGCACCCTGACAGCGAATAATAACTATGGCTACACCTTC. The encoded protein is CASTLTANNNYGYTF.

At least ten counts were recorded for this clonotype. The chain is built from TRBV29-1 and TRBJ1-4; the match to TRBD1 covers 11 bases. The trim removed 7 bases at V and 11 bases at J, leaving 6 bases unmatched. The length of the CDR3 is 12 residues. Per the germline V gene, CDR1 is SQVTM and CDR2 is ANQGSEA. The CDR3 here is CSARTGGGKLFF. The CDR3, as DNA: TGCAGCGCCCGGACAGGGGGCGGTAAACTGTTTTTT.

This clonotype appeared a few times. The genes are TRBV7-8 and TRBJ1-6; 7 bases are a match to TRBD1. The CDR3 has 16 residues. V was pared by 5 bases and J by 7 bases, with 11 bases of the junction left unmatched. The V gene's germline CDR1 is SGHVS and CDR2 FQNEAQ. The CDR3 loop reads CASSQGGGAQNSPLHF. The CDR3 coding sequence is TGTGCCAGCAGCCAGGGGGGGGGGGCGCAGAATTCACCCCTCCACTTT.

This chain uses TRBV28 with TRBJ2-2; D may be TRBD2 (5 bases). CDR1 and CDR2 from the germline V gene are MDHEN and SYDVKM. CDR3 length: 15 residues. V gave up 3 bases and J gave up 4 bases, with 12 bases separating them. The CDR3 here is CASSFDTRRTGELFF. CDR3 nucleotide sequence: TGTGCCAGCAGTTTCGATACTAGACGCACCGGGGAGCTGTTTTTT. The whole variable domain, filled in from reference TRBV28 and TRBJ2-2, reads DVKVTQSSRYLVKRTGEKVFLECVQDMDHENMFWYRQDPGLGLRLIYFSYDVKMKEKGDIPEGYSVSREKKERFSLILESASTNQTSMYLCASSFDTRRTGELFFGEGSRLTVL.